This T cell receptor (beta chain) was identified in a study of cytomegalovirus exposure and HLA in healthy donors. On the study more broadly: In terms of ancestry, the Caucasian-associated cluster contained 81% of the roughly 360 genotyped donors.

The PCR was carried out with 60 Vbeta primers and 13 Jbeta primers. In the source study's methods: A follow-up analysis tallied about 80 million unique TCR beta chains, about 10 million shared. Generated by immunoSEQ multiplex PCR, the TCRdb table keeps only in-frame clones and is missing some. V and J calls and clone size are as listed in that table; D and trimming were resolved from the DNA. The sample has about 210,000 clones; about 80% are singletons. Study conclusions and caveats: Sequence variants that were highly shared formed a cluster that was likely a sequencing artifact. On later analysis, the bulk of CMV-associated TCR beta chains appeared to be HLA-restricted.

Concerning this clone itself: The target antigen is unknown.

V lost 4 bases and J lost 14; bases outside the gene matches: 19. Germline CDR1 is LNHDA and CDR2 is SQIVND (reference sequence). The CDR3 spans 15 residues. The sequence was collected from a male donor in good health and CMV-seronegative. The chain has TRBV19 and TRBJ1-2, with 7 bases identical to TRBD1. The specimen sequenced was PBMCs. The CDR3 DNA reads TGTGCCAGTAGTACAACAACGACAGGGACAAAGGTTGTTACCTTC. It codes for CASSTTTTGTKVVTF.